This TCR beta chain was captured by sequencing in a study of long-term antiretroviral therapy in people with HIV. The germline V and J ends were trimmed by 4 bases and 1 base, with 9 bases remaining between them. CDR1 GTSNPN and CDR2 SVGIG come from the germline V gene (reference sequence). This CDR3 contains 13 residues. The assay, immunoSEQ v3.0, was run at survey level. Here immunoSEQ multiplex PCR was the method, and the copy in TCRdb shows in-frame clones only, minus some. The sample records about 25,000 clones, 82% being singletons. As for this clone: What it recognizes is unknown.

Whole-study results and caveats: Those clones which expanded before ART made up the dominant part of the repertoire at all time points. Blood draws took place between about 2004 and 2018 and possibly involved older ART regimens.

The sequence came from a man aged 50-60 years with HIV. The chain is built from TRBV30 and TRBJ2-3; D gene uncertain. The sequencing used unsorted PBMCs, collected 2.9 years after starting antiretroviral therapy. The chain's CDR3 is CAWIKRGTDTQYF. The CDR3 DNA sequence: TGTGCCTGGATTAAACGGGGCACAGATACGCAGTATTTT.